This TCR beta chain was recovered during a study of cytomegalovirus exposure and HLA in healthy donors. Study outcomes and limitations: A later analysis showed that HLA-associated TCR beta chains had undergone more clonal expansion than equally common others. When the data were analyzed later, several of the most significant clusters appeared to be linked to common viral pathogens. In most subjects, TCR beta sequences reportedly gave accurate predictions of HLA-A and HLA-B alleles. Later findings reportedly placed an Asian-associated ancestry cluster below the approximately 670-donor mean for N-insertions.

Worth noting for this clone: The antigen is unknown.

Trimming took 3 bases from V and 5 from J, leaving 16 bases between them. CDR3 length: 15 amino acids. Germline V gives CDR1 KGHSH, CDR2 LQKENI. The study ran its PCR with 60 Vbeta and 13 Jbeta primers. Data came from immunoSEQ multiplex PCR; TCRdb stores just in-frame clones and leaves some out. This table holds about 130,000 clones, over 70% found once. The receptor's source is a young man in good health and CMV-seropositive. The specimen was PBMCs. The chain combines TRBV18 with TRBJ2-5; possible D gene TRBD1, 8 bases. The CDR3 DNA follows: TGTGCCAGCTCACCGTCACAGGGGGGGTTGGAGACCCAGTACTTC. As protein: CASSPSQGGLETQYF.